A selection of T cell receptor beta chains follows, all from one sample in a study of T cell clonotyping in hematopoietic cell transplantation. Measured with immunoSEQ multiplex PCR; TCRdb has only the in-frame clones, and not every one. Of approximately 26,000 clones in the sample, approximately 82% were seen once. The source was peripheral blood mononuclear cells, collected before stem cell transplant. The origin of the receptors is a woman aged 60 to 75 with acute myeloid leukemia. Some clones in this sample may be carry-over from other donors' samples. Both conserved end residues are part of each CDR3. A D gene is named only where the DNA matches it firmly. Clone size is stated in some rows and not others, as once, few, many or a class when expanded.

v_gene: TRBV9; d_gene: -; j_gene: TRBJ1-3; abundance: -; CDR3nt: TGTGCCAGCAGCGTAGGTGACTCTGGAAACACCATATATTTT; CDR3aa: CASSVGDSGNTIYF
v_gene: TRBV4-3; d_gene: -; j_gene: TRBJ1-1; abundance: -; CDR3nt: TGCGCCAGCAGCCTGACAGGCAGGAGCACTGAAGCTTTCTTT; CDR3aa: CASSLTGRSTEAFF
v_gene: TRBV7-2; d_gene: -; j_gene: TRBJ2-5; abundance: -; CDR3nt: TGTGCCAGCAGCCCTTCGACTACGGAGACCCAGTACTTC; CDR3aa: CASSPSTTETQYF
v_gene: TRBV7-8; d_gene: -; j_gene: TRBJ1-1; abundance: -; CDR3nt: TGTGCCAGCAGCTTGACTGTGAACACTGAAGCTTTCTTT; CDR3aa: CASSLTVNTEAFF
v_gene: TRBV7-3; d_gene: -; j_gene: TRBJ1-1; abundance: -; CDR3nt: TGTGCCAGCAGCTTATCCCCAGATAGCGCTGGAGCTTTCTTT; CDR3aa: CASSLSPDSAGAFF
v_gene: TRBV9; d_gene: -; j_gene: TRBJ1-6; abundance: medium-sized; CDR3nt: TGTGCCAGCAGCGTCGGGGTTGGGGATTCACCCCTCCACTTT; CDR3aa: CASSVGVGDSPLHF
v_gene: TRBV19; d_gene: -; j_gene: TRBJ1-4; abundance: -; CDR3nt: TGTGCCAGTAGTCGTGAGGGATCGGGGGCCTCTAATGAAAAACTGTTTTTT; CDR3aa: CASSREGSGASNEKLFF
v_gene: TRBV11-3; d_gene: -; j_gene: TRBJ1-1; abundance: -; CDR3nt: TGTGCCAGCAGCCCTCCGGGGGGGGCGAACACTGAAGCTTTCTTT; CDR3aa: CASSPPGGANTEAFF
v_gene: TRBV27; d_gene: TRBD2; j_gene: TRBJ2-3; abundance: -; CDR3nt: TGTGCCAGCAGTCCAGGGACTAGCGGGAGCACAGATACGCAGTATTTT; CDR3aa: CASSPGTSGSTDTQYF
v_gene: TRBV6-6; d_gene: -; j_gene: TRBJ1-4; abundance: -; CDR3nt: TGTGCCAGCAGTCCAAGGGGTGATGAAAAACTGTTTTTT; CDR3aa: CASSPRGDEKLFF
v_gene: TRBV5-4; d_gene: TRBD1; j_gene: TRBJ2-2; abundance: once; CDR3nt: TGTGCCAGCAGCGACCGGGACAGGGGGCCCTCCAGGGTCGGGGAGCTGTTTTTT; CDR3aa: CASSDRDRGPSRVGELFF
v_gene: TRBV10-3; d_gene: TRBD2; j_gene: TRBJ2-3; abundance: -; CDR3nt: TGTGCCATCAGATTCGGGACTAGCGACACAGATACGCAGTATTTT; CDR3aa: CAIRFGTSDTDTQYF
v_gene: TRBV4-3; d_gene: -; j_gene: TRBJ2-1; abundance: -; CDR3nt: TGCGCCAGCAGCCTTTACAATGAGCAGTTCTTC; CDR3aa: CASSLYNEQFF
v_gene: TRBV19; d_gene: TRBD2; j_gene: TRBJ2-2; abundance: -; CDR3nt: TGTGCCAGTAGTATATCCGGGACTAGCGGGACCGGGGAGCTGTTTTTT; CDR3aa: CASSISGTSGTGELFF
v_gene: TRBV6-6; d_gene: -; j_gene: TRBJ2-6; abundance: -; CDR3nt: TGTGCCACCGCATCGAGCTCTGGGGCCAACGTCCTGACTTTC; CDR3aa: CATASSSGANVLTF
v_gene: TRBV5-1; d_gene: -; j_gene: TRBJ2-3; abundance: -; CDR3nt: TGCGCCAGCAGCGAGGTACAAGATACGCAGTATTTT; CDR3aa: CASSEVQDTQYF
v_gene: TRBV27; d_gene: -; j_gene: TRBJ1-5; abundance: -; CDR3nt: TGTGCCAGCAGTTTATGGGGGCATCAGCCCCAGCATTTT; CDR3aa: CASSLWGHQPQHF
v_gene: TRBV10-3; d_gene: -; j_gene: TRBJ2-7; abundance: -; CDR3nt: TGTGCCATGGACTCCAAATCCTACGAGCAGTACTTC; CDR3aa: CAMDSKSYEQYF
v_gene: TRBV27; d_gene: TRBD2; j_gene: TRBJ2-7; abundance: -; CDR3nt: TGTGCCAGCAGTTCTCTTAGCGGGAGGGCCGGCTACGAGCAGTACTTC; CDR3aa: CASSSLSGRAGYEQYF
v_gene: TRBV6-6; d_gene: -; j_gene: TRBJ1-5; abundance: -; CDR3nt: TGTGCCAGCAGTTTCGAACAGGGCCTTTACCAGCCCCAGCATTTT; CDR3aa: CASSFEQGLYQPQHF
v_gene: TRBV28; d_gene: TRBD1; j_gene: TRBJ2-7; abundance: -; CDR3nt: TGTGCCAGCAGTCCCTCGACAGGGGGTTCCTACGAGCAGTACTTC; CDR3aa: CASSPSTGGSYEQYF
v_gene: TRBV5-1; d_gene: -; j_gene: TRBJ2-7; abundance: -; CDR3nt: TGCGCCAGCAGCTCTTTCGTGAACGACTACGAGCAGTACTTC; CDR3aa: CASSSFVNDYEQYF
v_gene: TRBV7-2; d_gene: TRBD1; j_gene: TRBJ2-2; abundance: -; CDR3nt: TGTGCCAGCAGACGACAGGGGGTGAACACCGGGGAGCTGTTTTTT; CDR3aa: CASRRQGVNTGELFF
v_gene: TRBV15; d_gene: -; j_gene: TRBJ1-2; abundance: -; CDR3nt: TGTGCCACCAGCAGAGATCAGGGTAGCTATGGCTACACCTTC; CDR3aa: CATSRDQGSYGYTF
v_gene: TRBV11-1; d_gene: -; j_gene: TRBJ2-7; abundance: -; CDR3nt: TGTGCCAGCAGCCAAGGGAGCCGGGTCATCCCTCGGTACGAGCAGTACTTC; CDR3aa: CASSQGSRVIPRYEQYF
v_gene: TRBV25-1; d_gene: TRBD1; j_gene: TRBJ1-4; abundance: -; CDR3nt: TGTGCCAGCAGAGCCCCCGACAGGGACTCTGAAAAACTGTTTTTT; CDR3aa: CASRAPDRDSEKLFF
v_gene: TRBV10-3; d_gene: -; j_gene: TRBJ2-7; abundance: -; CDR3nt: TGTGCCATCAGTGTGGGGAGACCGGAGGGCGAGCAGTACTTC; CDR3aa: CAISVGRPEGEQYF
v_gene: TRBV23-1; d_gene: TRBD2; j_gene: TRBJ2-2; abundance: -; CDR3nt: TGCGCCAGATACGAGCGGGGGGGGAACACCGGGGAGCTGTTTTTT; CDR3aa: CARYERGGNTGELFF
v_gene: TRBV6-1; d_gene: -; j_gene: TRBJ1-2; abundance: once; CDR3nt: TGTGCCAGCAGTGAATTCACAAGGGGGGTGGACACCTTC; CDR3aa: CASSEFTRGVDTF
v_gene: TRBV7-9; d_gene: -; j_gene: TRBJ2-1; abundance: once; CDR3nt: TGTGCCAGCAGCTTTTTGGTGGGTGAGCAGTTCTTC; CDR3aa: CASSFLVGEQFF
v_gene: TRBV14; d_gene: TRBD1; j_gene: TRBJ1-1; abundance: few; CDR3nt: TGTGCCAGCAGCCATCTCCGGGACAGTGAAGCTTTCTTT; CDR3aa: CASSHLRDSEAFF
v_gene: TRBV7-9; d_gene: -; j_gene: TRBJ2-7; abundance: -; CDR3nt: TGTGCCAGCAGCTCGACGGGAGCCTCCTACGAGCAGTACTTC; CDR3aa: CASSSTGASYEQYF
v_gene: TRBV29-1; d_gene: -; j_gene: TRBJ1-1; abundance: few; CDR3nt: TGCAGCGTGCCAGGGTTGCGGACTGAAGCTTTCTTT; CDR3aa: CSVPGLRTEAFF
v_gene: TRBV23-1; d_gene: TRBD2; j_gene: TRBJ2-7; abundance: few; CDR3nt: TGCGCCAGCAGTCACTCATCTAACCTTCGGGGGGACTTCTACGAGCAGTACTTC; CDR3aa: CASSHSSNLRGDFYEQYF
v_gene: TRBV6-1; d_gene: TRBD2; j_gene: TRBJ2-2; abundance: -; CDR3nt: TGTGCCACCAGACTAGCGGGAAACACCGGGGAGCTGTTTTTT; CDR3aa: CATRLAGNTGELFF
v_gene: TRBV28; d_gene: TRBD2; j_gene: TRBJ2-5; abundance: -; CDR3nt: TGTGCCAGCAGTTTTGCGGGAGGGCCGGACGAGACCCAGTACTTC; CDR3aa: CASSFAGGPDETQYF
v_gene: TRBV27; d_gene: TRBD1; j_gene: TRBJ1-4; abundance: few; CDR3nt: TGTGCCAGCAGCTTCTCTACAGGGGGAAAACTGTTTTTT; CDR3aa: CASSFSTGGKLFF
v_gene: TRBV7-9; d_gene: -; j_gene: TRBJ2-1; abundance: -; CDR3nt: TGTGCCAGCAGCTTATTGTCTAGCAAGGGAAATGAGCAGTTCTTC; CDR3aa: CASSLLSSKGNEQFF
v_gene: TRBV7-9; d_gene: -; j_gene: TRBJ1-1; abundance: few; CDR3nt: TGTGCCAGCAGCTTTGAGATGAACACTGAAGCTTTCTTT; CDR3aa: CASSFEMNTEAFF
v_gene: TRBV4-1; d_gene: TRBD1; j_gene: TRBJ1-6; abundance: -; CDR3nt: TGCGCCAGCAGCCCCGGACAGGGGGATTCACCCCTCCACTTT; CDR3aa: CASSPGQGDSPLHF
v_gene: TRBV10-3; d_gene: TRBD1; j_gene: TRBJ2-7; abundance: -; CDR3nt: TGTGCCGCCACAAGGGGGCAACCCTTCGAGCAGTACTTC; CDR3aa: CAATRGQPFEQYF
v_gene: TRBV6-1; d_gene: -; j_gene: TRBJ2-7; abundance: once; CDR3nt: TGTGCCAGCAGTCCCGAGGGGGGGTACGACGAGCAGTACTTC; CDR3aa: CASSPEGGYDEQYF
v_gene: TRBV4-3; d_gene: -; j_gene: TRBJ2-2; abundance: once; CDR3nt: TGCGCCAGCAGCCAAGACCGGCCAGGGCACACCGGGGAGCTGTTTTTT; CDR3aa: CASSQDRPGHTGELFF
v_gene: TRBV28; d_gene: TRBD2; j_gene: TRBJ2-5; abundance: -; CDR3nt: TGTGCCAGCAGTTTAGGTCCCGGACTAGCGGGCGTACAAGAGACCCAGTACTTC; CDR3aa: CASSLGPGLAGVQETQYF
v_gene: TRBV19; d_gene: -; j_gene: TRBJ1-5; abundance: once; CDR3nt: TGTGCCAGTAGTACCCCCAAGGGTGGCAATCAGCCCCAGCATTTT; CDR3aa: CASSTPKGGNQPQHF
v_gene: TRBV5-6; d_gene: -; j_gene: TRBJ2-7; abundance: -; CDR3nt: TGTGCCAGCATCTGGAGGGGCAGGGTGCACGAGCAGTACTTC; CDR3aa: CASIWRGRVHEQYF
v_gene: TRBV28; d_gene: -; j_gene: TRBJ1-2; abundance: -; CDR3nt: TGTGCCATACAGAGTGGGCTCAACTATGGCTACACCTTC; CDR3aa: CAIQSGLNYGYTF
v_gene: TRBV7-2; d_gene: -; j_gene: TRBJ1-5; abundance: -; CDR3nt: TGTGCCAGCAGCTTAGATCGGGGAGGCAATCAGCCCCAGCATTTT; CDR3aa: CASSLDRGGNQPQHF
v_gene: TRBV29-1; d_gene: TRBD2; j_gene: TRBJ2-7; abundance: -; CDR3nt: TGCAGCGTTGAAGACTCCCTAGCGGGAGGGGCCTACGAGCAGTACTTC; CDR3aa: CSVEDSLAGGAYEQYF
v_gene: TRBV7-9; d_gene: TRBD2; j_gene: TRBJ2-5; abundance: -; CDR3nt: TGTGCCAGCAGCCTCGGGACTAGAGGGGCAACCCAAGAGACCCAGTACTTC; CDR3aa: CASSLGTRGATQETQYF
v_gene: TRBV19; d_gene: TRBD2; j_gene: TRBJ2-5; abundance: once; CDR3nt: TGTGCCAGTAGTATACGGGGACTAGCGGAGTACCAGTACTTC; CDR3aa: CASSIRGLAEYQYF